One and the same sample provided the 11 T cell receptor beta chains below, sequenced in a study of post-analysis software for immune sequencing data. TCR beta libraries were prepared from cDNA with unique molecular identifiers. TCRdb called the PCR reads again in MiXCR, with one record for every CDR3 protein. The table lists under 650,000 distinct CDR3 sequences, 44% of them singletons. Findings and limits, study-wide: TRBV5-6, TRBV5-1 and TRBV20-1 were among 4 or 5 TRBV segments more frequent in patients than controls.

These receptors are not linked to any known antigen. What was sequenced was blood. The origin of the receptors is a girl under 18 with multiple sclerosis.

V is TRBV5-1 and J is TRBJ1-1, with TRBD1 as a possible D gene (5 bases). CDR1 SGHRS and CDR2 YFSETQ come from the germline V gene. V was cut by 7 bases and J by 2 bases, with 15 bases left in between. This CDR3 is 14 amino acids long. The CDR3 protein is CASRESGANTEAFF. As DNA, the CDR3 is TGCGCCAGCCGGGAGAGCGGGGCTAACACTGAAGCTTTCTTT.

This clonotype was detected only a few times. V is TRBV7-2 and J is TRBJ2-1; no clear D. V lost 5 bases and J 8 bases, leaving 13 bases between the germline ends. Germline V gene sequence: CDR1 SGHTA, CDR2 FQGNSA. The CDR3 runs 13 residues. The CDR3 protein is CASSPSYADEQFF. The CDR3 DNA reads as TGTGCCAGCAGCCCCTCCTACGCGGATGAGCAGTTCTTC.

CDR3 region: CAISDPGGRGVSSYNEQFF. The CDR3 DNA is TGTGCCATCAGTGACCCGGGAGGGCGGGGGGTTAGCTCCTACAATGAGCAGTTCTTC. V usage is TRBV10-3 and J usage is TRBJ2-1, with TRBD2 matching over 8 bases. The CDR3 runs 19 residues. Unmatched junction bases numbered 13, after V lost 3 bases and J lost 0 bases. Germline values: CDR1 ENHRY, CDR2 SYGVKD.

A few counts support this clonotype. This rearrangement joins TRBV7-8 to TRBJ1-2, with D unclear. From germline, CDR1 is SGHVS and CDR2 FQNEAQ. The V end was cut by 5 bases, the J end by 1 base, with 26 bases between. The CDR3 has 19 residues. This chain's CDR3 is CASSTIPGADPHRNYGYTF. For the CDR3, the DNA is TGTGCCAGCAGCACCATACCGGGAGCCGATCCCCATCGTAACTATGGCTACACCTTC.

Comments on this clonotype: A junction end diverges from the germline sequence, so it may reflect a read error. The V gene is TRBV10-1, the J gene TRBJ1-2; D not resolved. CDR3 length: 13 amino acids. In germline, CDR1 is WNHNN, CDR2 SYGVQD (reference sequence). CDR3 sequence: CASSVRPDYGDTF. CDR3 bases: TGCGCCAGCAGTGTGAGGCCCGACTATGGCGACACCTTC.

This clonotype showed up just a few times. The CDR3 spells CSARGETSSYEQYF. The CDR3 DNA is TGCAGTGCTAGGGGGGAGACTAGTTCCTACGAGCAGTACTTC. The rearrangement links TRBV20-1 to TRBJ2-7, with D tentatively TRBD2 (6 bases). The CDR3 has 14 residues. The germline V gene has CDR1 DFQATT and CDR2 SNEGSKA (reference sequence). Trimming stripped 3 bases from V and 1 base from J, with 13 bases between.

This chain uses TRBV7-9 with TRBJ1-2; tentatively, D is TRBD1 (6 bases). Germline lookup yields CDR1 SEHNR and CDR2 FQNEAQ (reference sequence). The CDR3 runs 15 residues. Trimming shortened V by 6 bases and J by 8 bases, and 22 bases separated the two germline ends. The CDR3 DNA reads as TGTGCCAGCAGACTCGAAGGAGGGGGAGGTAACGGCTACACCTTC. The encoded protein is CASRLEGGGGNGYTF.

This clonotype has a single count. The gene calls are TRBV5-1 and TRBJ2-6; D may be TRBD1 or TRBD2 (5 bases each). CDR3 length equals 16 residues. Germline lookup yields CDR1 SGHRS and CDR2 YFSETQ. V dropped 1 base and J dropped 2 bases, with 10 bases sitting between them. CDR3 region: CASSLIRDPGANVLTF. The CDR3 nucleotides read TGCGCCAGCAGCTTGATCAGGGACCCTGGGGCCAACGTCCTGACTTTC. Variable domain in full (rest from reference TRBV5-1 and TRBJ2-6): KAGVTQTPRYLIKTRGQQVTLSCSPISGHRSVSWYQQTPGQGLQFLFEYFSETQRNKGNFPGRFSGRQFSNSRSEMNVSTLELGDSALYLCASSLIRDPGANVLTFGAGSRLTVL.

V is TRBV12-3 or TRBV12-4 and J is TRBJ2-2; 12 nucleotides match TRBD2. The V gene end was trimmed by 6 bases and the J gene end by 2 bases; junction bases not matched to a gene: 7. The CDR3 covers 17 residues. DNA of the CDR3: TGTGCCAGCAGCCCGACTAGCGGGAGAGTAAACACCGGGGAGCTGTTTTTT. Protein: CASSPTSGRVNTGELFF.

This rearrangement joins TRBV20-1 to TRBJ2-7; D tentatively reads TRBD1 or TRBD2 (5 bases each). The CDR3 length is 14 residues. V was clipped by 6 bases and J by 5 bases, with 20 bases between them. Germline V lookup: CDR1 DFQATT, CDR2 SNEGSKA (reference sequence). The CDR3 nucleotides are TGCAGTGCCCCGACGAGGGGTGGGACCGACGAGCAGTACTTC. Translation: CSAPTRGGTDEQYF.

CDR3 DNA sequence: TGCAGTGCTAGAGTCAGGGGAACCCAAGAGACCCAGTACTTC. It encodes CSARVRGTQETQYF. This chain links TRBV20-1 with TRBJ2-5, with D perhaps TRBD1 (6 bases). V was shortened by 1 base and J by 1 base, with 10 bases between the two germline ends. Germline CDR1 DFQATT, CDR2 SNEGSKA (reference sequence). The CDR3 contains 14 residues.